This T cell receptor (beta chain) was identified in a study of blood T cell repertoires in COVID-19. Turning to the study itself: The samples span acute and convalescent COVID-19 from the United States, Italy and Spain.

Assignment of participants to cohorts was predicated upon participant-reported clinical history. Recovered status applied to Cohort 3 donors who had two consecutive negative PCRs. It also applied to those with clearance or with symptom resolution. From germline, CDR1 is DFQATT and CDR2 SNEGSKA (reference sequence). The CDR3 totals 11 residues. The germline V and J ends were trimmed by 3 bases and 7 bases, with 6 bases remaining between them. As processed by the authors: Scientists estimated how many nucleated cells there were by amplifying reference gene primers. Sequencing used immunoSEQ multiplex PCR; TCRdb keeps in-frame clones, though not all of them. V and J calls and clone size are those listed in that table; D and trimming were worked out from the DNA. The table shows about 270,000 clones, with about 87% occurring only once.

The receptor was derived from a woman aged 50 to 60 who had recovered from COVID-19. Sequencing was done on a sample of PBMCs or T cells enriched from blood (not recorded which). The chain combines TRBV20-1 with TRBJ2-2; D is perhaps TRBD2 (6 bases). The CDR3 protein is CSASGSGELFF. CDR3 coding DNA: TGCAGTGCTAGCGGGAGCGGGGAGCTGTTTTTT.